The 22 T cell receptor beta chains below come from one sample, sequenced in a study of blood T cells in healthy people across ages (dated by TCRdb to the mid-2010s). The method was 5' RACE. Sequenced on an Illumina HiSeq 2500. A second PCR of roughly 7 to 11 cycles was performed with a sample-barcoded 5' primer and a J-beta primer mix. The raw public reads went through TCRdb reprocessing: fastp at Q25, MiXCR clone calling, in-frame beta chains kept. Rows are unified per CDR3 protein, each entry keeping the most common DNA and genes. In all, the sample holds 920,000 or so distinct CDR3 sequences, and under 55% of those were seen once. The leading ten clones occupy under 20% of the sample. Specimen: blood. Source of these receptors: a woman aged 55-69 years in good health.

V is TRBV25-1 and J is TRBJ2-7; 7 bases are a match to TRBD2. Germline loops: CDR1 MGHDK, CDR2 SYGVNS. J gave up 6 bases and V 4 bases, and 12 bases lay outside the gene matches. The CDR3 sequence is 15 residues long. CDR3: CASSGSSGYISEQYF. CDR3 in DNA: TGTGCCAGCAGTGGCTCTAGCGGTTACATCTCCGAGCAGTACTTC.

This clonotype was found a few times. The chain uses TRBV20-1 and TRBJ1-4; a possible D gene is TRBD1 (6 bases). Germline V gene data show CDR1 as DFQATT and CDR2 as SNEGSKA (reference sequence). The CDR3 loop spans 15 amino acids. Trimming removed 0 bases from V and 8 bases from J, with 16 bases in between. The chain's CDR3 is CSARDTTGDFEKLFF. CDR3 in DNA: TGCAGTGCTAGAGACACGACAGGAGATTTCGAAAAACTGTTTTTT.

The chain carries TRBV24-1 and TRBJ1-6; tentatively, D is TRBD1 (6 bases). The V gene's germline CDR1 is KGHDR and CDR2 SFDVKD. V was pared by 4 bases and J by 10 bases, with 37 bases between. The CDR3 has 22 amino acids. Written as DNA, the CDR3 is TGTGCCACCAGTGACCCTAGACTTCATACCTCCACACTTAGGGACAATTGCTCACCCCTCCACTTT. As protein: CATSDPRLHTSTLRDNCSPLHF.

The CDR3 protein is CSARDRTSGRVNEQFF. The DNA for the CDR3 is TGCAGTGCTAGAGACCGGACTAGCGGGAGGGTAAATGAGCAGTTCTTC. The gene calls are TRBV20-1 and TRBJ2-1, with 15 nucleotides matching TRBD2. Germline CDR1 reads DFQATT; CDR2 reads SNEGSKA (reference sequence). V was clipped by 0 bases and J by 7 bases; unmatched bases: 4. The CDR3 is 16 amino acids.

This clonotype was detected a few times. In DNA, the CDR3 is TGTGCCAGCAGGAACGACAGGCCTACCTACGAGCAGTACTTC. Its protein product is CASRNDRPTYEQYF. The rearrangement links TRBV6-6 to TRBJ2-7; possibly TRBD1 for D (6 bases). The CDR3 totals 14 residues. V lost 6 bases and J lost 2, with 14 bases in between. Germline lookup yields CDR1 MNHNY and CDR2 SVGAGI (reference sequence).

Many counts were recorded for this clonotype. The gene calls are TRBV10-3 and TRBJ2-3; D is uncertain. The ends were cut back, 10 bases at V and 6 bases at J, with 17 bases in the middle. The CDR3 sequence is 13 residues long. Germline V gives CDR1 ENHRY, CDR2 SYGVKD. In DNA, the CDR3 is TGTGCCACCCTCACCGGATTCGACGATACGCAGTATTTT. It translates to CATLTGFDDTQYF.

This chain connects TRBV3-1 to TRBJ2-7; D is perhaps TRBD2 (6 bases). Looked up from germline, CDR1 is LGHDT and CDR2 is YNNKEL (reference sequence). Trimming stripped 0 bases from V and 5 bases from J, with 11 bases between. The CDR3 runs to 14 residues. The CDR3 reads CASSQDGGEDEQYF. The CDR3 region has the DNA TGTGCCAGCAGCCAAGATGGCGGGGAAGACGAGCAGTACTTC.

The gene calls are TRBV6-5 and TRBJ2-7; 7 nucleotides align to TRBD2. Germline V gives CDR1 MNHEY, CDR2 SVGAGI. The CDR3 sequence is 15 residues long. V shed 4 bases and J 5 bases; nucleotides not matched to a gene: 11. The CDR3 is CASSSGGLIRNEQYF. The CDR3 nucleotides read TGTGCCAGCAGTTCGGGGGGACTAATACGGAACGAGCAGTACTTC.

This clonotype was seen a few times. This rearrangement joins TRBV12-3 or TRBV12-4 to TRBJ2-5, with D possibly matching TRBD2 (6 bases). Between the trimmed V and J ends, which lost 5 bases and 7 bases, there was a span of 20 bases. The CDR3 length is 15 residues. CDR3 sequence: CASSPRDSHKGTQYF. CDR3 nucleotides: TGTGCCAGCAGTCCCCGGGACTCCCACAAGGGGACCCAGTACTTC.

The V call is TRBV7-6, the J call TRBJ2-5; no clear D. The DNA end lines up better with TRBJ2-7; the J call may be wrong. Germline values: CDR1 SGHVS, CDR2 FNYEAQ. The CDR3 consists of 14 residues. CDR3 residues: CASSLTERYYEQYF. CDR3 DNA sequence: TGTGCCAGCAGCTTAACGGAGAGATACTACGAGCAGTACTTC.

This clonotype was counted ten times or more. This chain links TRBV20-1 with TRBJ2-3; 9 nucleotides match TRBD2. V shed 5 bases and J 5 bases; nucleotides not matched to a gene: 8. Germline assignment: CDR1 DFQATT and CDR2 SNEGSKA (reference sequence). The CDR3 totals 14 residues. CDR3 amino acids: CSAPRSGGGDTQYF. In DNA, the CDR3 is TGCAGTGCTCCTCGTAGCGGGGGAGGAGATACGCAGTATTTT.

This clonotype occurred a few times. The V gene is TRBV6-5, the J gene TRBJ2-5; no clear D. The CDR3 has 13 residues. The V gene's germline CDR1 is MNHEY and CDR2 SVGAGI. Trimming shortened V by 5 bases and J by 5 bases, and 12 bases separated the two germline ends. CDR3 sequence (DNA): TGTGCCAGCAGTCCGCGGCAGGCGGAGACCCAGTACTTC. Translating it yields CASSPRQAETQYF.

In the case of this clonotype: This may be a read error, as it is one base from a much larger clone. The chain combines TRBV18 with TRBJ2-4; tentatively, D is TRBD1 (6 bases). CDR1 is KGHSH, CDR2 LQKENI, per germline. This CDR3 is built from 17 residues. The CDR3, as DNA: TGTGCCAGCTCACGCCGACCAGCCAGGGGAGCCAAAAGCATTCAGTACTTC. It is translated as CASSRRPARGAKSIQYF. Variable domain in full (rest from reference TRBV18 and TRBJ2-4): NAGVMQNPRHLVRRRGQEARLRCSPMKGHSHVYWYRQLPEEGLKFMVYLQKENIIDESGMPKERFSAEFPKEGPSILRIQQVVRGDSAAYFCASSRRPARGAKSIQYFGAGTRLSVL.

V gene TRBV28 combines with J gene TRBJ2-7; D might be TRBD2 (5 bases). Looked up from germline, CDR1 is MDHEN and CDR2 is SYDVKM. V was cut by 6 bases and J by 7 bases, with 19 bases left in between. This CDR3 is built from 14 residues. DNA for the CDR3: TGTGCCAGCAGCCAATCGCGTTACGGCGGGGAGCAGTACTTC. This codes for CASSQSRYGGEQYF.

This chain uses TRBV9 with TRBJ1-1, with D possibly being TRBD1 (5 bases). Trimming stripped 0 bases from V and 1 base from J, with 7 bases between. This CDR3 is built from 14 residues. Germline V gives CDR1 SGDLS, CDR2 YYNGEE. CDR3 coding DNA: TGTGCCAGCAGCGTAGTACAGGCGAACACTGAAGCTTTCTTT. Protein sequence: CASSVVQANTEAFF.

The chain couples TRBV12-3 or TRBV12-4 to TRBJ2-4, with 7 bases matching TRBD2. Losses at the gene ends were 3 bases for V and 13 bases for J; bases not matched to a gene: 15. This CDR3 is 15 amino acids long. In nucleotides, the CDR3 is TGTGCCAGCAGTTTGGGCAGGACTAGTCTGAGGGAGCAGTACTTC. Amino acids: CASSLGRTSLREQYF.

This clonotype appeared a few times. The V call is TRBV7-2, the J call TRBJ1-5, with 8 nucleotides matching TRBD1. The germline CDR1 and CDR2 sequences are SGHTA and FQGNSA. The CDR3 is 14 amino acids. V lost 1 base, J lost 5 bases, and 1 base stayed unmatched. The CDR3 spells CASSLEDRDQPQHF. DNA for the CDR3: TGTGCCAGCAGCTTAGAGGACAGGGATCAGCCCCAGCATTTT.

This clonotype has a handful of counts. J is TRBJ2-7 and V is TRBV20-1, with a tentative D call TRBD1 (5 bases). The germline V and J ends were trimmed by 2 bases and 5 bases, with 13 bases remaining between them. This CDR3 is built from 13 residues. In germline, CDR1 is DFQATT, CDR2 SNEGSKA (reference sequence). The CDR3 coding sequence is TGCAGTGCTAGAATCCAGGGTTACCACGAGCAGTACTTC. It is translated as CSARIQGYHEQYF.

This clonotype was counted between two and nine times. The genes are TRBV20-1 and TRBJ2-2; 10 bases match TRBD2. Germline CDR1 reads DFQATT; CDR2 reads SNEGSKA (reference sequence). V shed 6 bases, J shed 7 bases, and the junction held 5 bases outside the gene matches. CDR3 size: 13 residues. The CDR3 DNA follows: TGCAGTGCACAGCGGGAGGGCCGCGGGGAGCTGTTTTTT. This translates into CSAQREGRGELFF.

The rearrangement uses TRBV24-1 and TRBJ1-1; D gene ambiguous. The CDR3 has 12 amino acids. The V gene lost 6 bases and the J gene lost 10 bases, with 14 bases spanning the gap. CDR1 is KGHDR, CDR2 SFDVKD, per germline. CDR3 bases: TGTGCCACCAGTTCCTCAGGAGCCGGAGCTTTCTTT. It specifies CATSSSGAGAFF.

The rearrangement joins TRBV29-1 to TRBJ2-3; 14 bases fit TRBD2. Per germline, CDR1 SQVTM and CDR2 ANQGSEA. This CDR3 is built from 15 residues. Trimming cost V 7 bases and J 0 bases; bases outside gene matches: 3. CDR3 sequence: CSGGLAGASTDTQYF. CDR3 nucleotides: TGCAGCGGGGGACTAGCGGGAGCTAGCACAGATACGCAGTATTTT.

This clonotype was counted between two and nine times. This chain joins TRBV12-3 or TRBV12-4 and TRBJ2-3; D is perhaps TRBD1 or TRBD2 (5 bases each). V was trimmed by 4 bases and J by 6 bases, leaving 11 bases between them. The CDR3 loop spans 13 amino acids. CDR3 in amino acids: CASSWGPQDTQYF. For the CDR3, the DNA is TGTGCCAGCAGTTGGGGACCGCAGGATACGCAGTATTTT.